This T cell receptor (beta chain) originates from a study of cytomegalovirus exposure and HLA in healthy donors. V was cut by 8 bases and J by 1 base, with 12 bases left in between. The CDR3 is made up of 13 amino acids. The germline gives CDR1 WSHSY, CDR2 SAAADI. Overall study findings and caveats: Reportedly, cytomegalovirus status was diagnosed with high sensitivity and specificity.

This clone was observed a single time. The antigen is unknown. Vbeta (60) and Jbeta (13) primers were used in the PCR. The protocol was immunoSEQ multiplex PCR, while the TCRdb copy is restricted to in-frame clones and leaves out a portion. This sample has about 50,000 clones, with roughly 80% found just once. V is TRBV10-2 and J is TRBJ2-7, with TRBD1 as a possible D gene (5 bases). Specimen: PBMCs. This receptor was taken from a woman in her forties in good health and CMV-seropositive. The CDR3 region is CASSPRQSYEQYF. The CDR3 DNA is TGCGCCAGCTCCCCCAGACAGTCCTACGAGCAGTACTTC.